The clone carrying this T cell receptor (beta chain) was recorded only once. The target antigen is unknown. CDR3 length equals 14 residues. Trimming stripped 4 bases from V and 2 bases from J, with 12 bases between. Germline V gene sequence: CDR1 SGHNT, CDR2 YENEEA. This entry comes from a study of cytomegalovirus exposure and HLA in healthy donors. The study, taken as a whole, reports: HLA allele associations emerged for around 15,000 TCR beta sequences in a later analysis, at 0.05 false discovery rate. Presence/absence comparisons presumed near-even sequencing depth among donors. Later analysis suggested most CMV-associated TCR beta chains were HLA-restricted.

13 Jbeta primers and 60 Vbeta primers were used for the PCR. The method was immunoSEQ multiplex PCR; TCRdb's version includes in-frame clones alone and lacks a portion of them. The sample has approximately 110,000 clones, about 81% seen once; the top ten hold 0.9% to 1.2%. The V call is TRBV11-3, the J call TRBJ2-7; unclear D gene. Input material: PBMCs. This receptor was taken from a woman in her twenties or thirties in good health and CMV-seronegative. The CDR3 DNA reads TGTGCCAGCAGCTACCGGGTCACTCCCTACGAGCAGTACTTC. Its protein is CASSYRVTPYEQYF.